The TCR beta chain described here comes from a study of blood T cell repertoires in COVID-19. Study-level information: Samples of COVID-19 (acute and convalescent) were obtained from the United States, Italy and Spain. PBMCs, B-cell-depleted T cells, or T cells were the source of the cDNA or gDNA that made up the material.

Original processing methods: Estimation of nucleated cell counts relied on the amplification of reference gene primers. The assay was immunoSEQ multiplex PCR, and TCRdb's table has in-frame clones only and misses some. For V, J and clone size, that table is used; D and trimming come from the DNA. Among 100,000 or so clones, approximately 80% were seen once, and the ten largest hold approximately 13%. This CDR3 contains 13 residues. J lost 9 bases, V lost 4 bases, and 6 bases had no gene match. The V and J genes are TRBV12-3 or TRBV12-4 and TRBJ2-1; 7 nucleotides align to TRBD1. The sequencing input was peripheral blood. The TCR originated in a human donor in a cohort sampled during active COVID-19. The CDR3 DNA reads as TGTGCCAGCAGTTGGCAGGGGGAGACTGAGCAGTTCTTC. Protein sequence: CASSWQGETEQFF.